These T cell receptor beta chains were read from a single sample in a study of Tregs in tolerant kidney transplant recipients. Repertoires were generated with immunoSEQ multiplex PCR, while TCRdb's copy carries only in-frame clones and drops some. The sample lists 90,000 to 150,000 clones; roughly 92% were seen once. The source material was CD4+ T cells from blood. Every receptor here comes from a human donor in good health. Both conserved end residues are part of each CDR3. Fields, in order: clone size, V gene, D gene, J gene, CDR3 protein, CDR3 DNA. A D gene is named only where the DNA matches it firmly. Where a row states a size, it is once, few, many or the class of an expanded clone; other rows omit it.

>NA|TRBV19|TRBD1|TRBJ1-5
CASSRQGAGNQPQHF
TGTGCCAGTAGTAGGCAGGGGGCCGGCAATCAGCCCCAGCATTTT
>NA|TRBV2|NA|TRBJ1-1
CASRSRGQNTEAFF
TGTGCCAGCAGGTCCCGGGGACAGAACACTGAAGCTTTCTTT
>NA|TRBV5-6|TRBD1|TRBJ2-4
CASSLESETGGHLAIQYF
TGTGCCAGCAGCTTGGAGTCCGAGACAGGGGGACACTTGGCCATTCAGTACTTC
>NA|TRBV30|NA|TRBJ1-5
CAWSVSGRGGLGQPQHF
TGTGCCTGGAGTGTATCTGGCCGGGGAGGATTGGGTCAGCCCCAGCATTTT
>NA|TRBV6-1|TRBD2|TRBJ2-1
CASRSGTSGANEQFF
TGTGCCAGCAGATCCGGGACTAGCGGGGCCAATGAGCAGTTCTTC
>NA|TRBV30|TRBD1|TRBJ1-3
CAWSVEGARGNTIYF
TGTGCCTGGAGTGTTGAGGGGGCGAGGGGAAACACCATATATTTT
>NA|TRBV7-9|TRBD1|TRBJ1-1
CASSPGFRQGYNAEAFF
TGTGCCAGCAGCCCCGGTTTTCGACAGGGATATAACGCTGAAGCTTTCTTT
>NA|TRBV11-2|TRBD1|TRBJ1-1
CASSIRQGNTEAFF
TGTGCCAGCAGCATTAGACAGGGGAACACTGAAGCTTTCTTT
>NA|TRBV13|NA|TRBJ2-7
CASRFGGDPKYEQYF
TGTGCCAGCAGGTTCGGGGGCGACCCTAAATACGAGCAGTACTTC
>NA|TRBV6-1|TRBD1|TRBJ2-7
CASSVGQTEQYF
TGTGCCAGCAGTGTGGGACAGACCGAGCAGTACTTC
>NA|TRBV5-1|NA|TRBJ2-1
CASSLGSSSYNEQFF
TGCGCCAGCAGTCTGGGCAGTAGCTCCTACAATGAGCAGTTCTTC
>NA|TRBV5-4|TRBD1|TRBJ2-4
CASSQRTGITFGKNIQYF
TGTGCCAGCAGCCAACGGACAGGGATAACCTTTGGCAAAAACATTCAGTACTTC
>NA|TRBV10-2|TRBD2|TRBJ2-7
CASSELRVAGEQYF
TGCGCCAGCAGTGAGCTTCGAGTAGCGGGTGAGCAGTACTTC
>NA|TRBV6-1|NA|TRBJ1-2
CASGKPLDGYGYTF
TGTGCCAGCGGTAAGCCCCTCGATGGCTATGGCTACACCTTC
>NA|TRBV5-1|NA|TRBJ2-5
CASSSPETVETQYF
TGCGCCAGCAGCTCTCCCGAGACGGTAGAGACCCAGTACTTC
>once|TRBV18|TRBD1|TRBJ1-2
CASSPDRVYGYTF
TGTGCCAGCTCACCTGACAGGGTCTATGGCTACACCTTC
>NA|TRBV6-5|NA|TRBJ1-5
CASMAGQNQPQHF
TGTGCCAGCATGGCAGGCCAGAATCAGCCCCAGCATTTT
>few|TRBV7-9|NA|TRBJ1-1
CASILQENTEAFF
TGTGCCAGCATCTTACAGGAAAACACTGAAGCTTTCTTT
>NA|TRBV5-8|NA|TRBJ1-2
CASSLIGAYDYGYTF
TGTGCCAGCAGCTTGATAGGGGCATATGACTATGGCTACACCTTC
>NA|TRBV14|NA|TRBJ2-7
CASSSPGHTYEQYF
TGTGCCAGCAGTTCACCGGGCCACACCTACGAGCAGTACTTC
>once|TRBV5-1|NA|TRBJ2-1
CASSLGGLPWGGEQFF
TGCGCCAGCAGCCTGGGGGGACTGCCGTGGGGCGGTGAGCAGTTCTTC
>NA|TRBV9|NA|TRBJ2-3
CASSPRATTDTQYF
TGTGCCAGCAGCCCGAGGGCCACCACAGATACGCAGTATTTT
>NA|TRBV27|NA|TRBJ1-6
CASGSGKQGSNSPLHF
TGTGCCAGCGGCTCTGGGAAGCAAGGGTCTAATTCACCCCTCCACTTT
>NA|TRBV13|TRBD2|TRBJ2-7
CASRRGRDEQYF
TGTGCCAGCAGAAGAGGGAGGGACGAGCAGTACTTC
>NA|TRBV30|NA|TRBJ2-4
CAWSPLGGAKNIQYF
TGTGCCTGGAGTCCCCTCGGCGGAGCCAAAAACATTCAGTACTTC
>NA|TRBV13|TRBD2|TRBJ2-1
CASSLFGGGFYNEQFF
TGTGCCAGCAGCCTGTTCGGCGGGGGGTTTTACAATGAGCAGTTCTTC
>NA|TRBV5-1|NA|TRBJ2-7
CASSLGDNQYYEQYF
TGCGCCAGCAGCTTGGGGGACAACCAATACTACGAGCAGTACTTC
>NA|TRBV18|NA|TRBJ1-1
CASSPLSGAGTEAFF
TGTGCCAGCTCACCACTATCGGGGGCGGGCACTGAAGCTTTCTTT
>NA|TRBV18|NA|TRBJ1-5
CASSQGLGAHNQPQHF
TGTGCCAGCTCCCAGGGGTTGGGGGCCCACAATCAGCCCCAGCATTTT
>NA|TRBV7-9|TRBD2|TRBJ2-1
CASSNRLAGRRLVGEQFF
TGTGCCAGCAGCAACCGACTAGCGGGACGGCGGTTGGTCGGTGAGCAGTTCTTC
>NA|TRBV18|NA|TRBJ2-5
CASSPSGLGQETQYF
TGTGCCAGCTCACCTTCGGGGCTCGGCCAAGAGACCCAGTACTTC
>NA|TRBV6-5|TRBD2|TRBJ2-1
CASREIAGEQFF
TGTGCCAGCAGGGAAATAGCGGGTGAGCAGTTCTTC
>NA|TRBV2|NA|TRBJ1-2
CASSLSGYGYTF
TGTGCCAGCAGTTTGAGCGGCTATGGCTACACCTTC
>NA|TRBV19|NA|TRBJ2-4
CASSRVGRVIAKNIQYF
TGTGCCAGTAGTAGAGTAGGGCGGGTAATAGCCAAAAACATTCAGTACTTC
>NA|TRBV15|TRBD1|TRBJ2-4
CATSRGDRDRDGAQYF
TGTGCCACCAGCAGAGGTGACCGGGACAGGGATGGGGCCCAGTACTTC
>NA|TRBV4-1|NA|TRBJ1-5
CASSQDLDRRSNQPQHF
TGCGCCAGCAGCCAAGATCTCGATCGGCGGAGCAATCAGCCCCAGCATTTT
>NA|TRBV11-2|TRBD2|TRBJ2-7
CASKVAGGYEQYF
TGTGCCAGCAAGGTAGCGGGGGGCTACGAGCAGTACTTC
>NA|TRBV5-1|NA|TRBJ2-5
CASSLVIVEETQYF
TGCGCCAGCAGCTTGGTCATTGTAGAAGAGACCCAGTACTTC
>NA|TRBV14|NA|TRBJ2-7
CASSQLGTYEQYF
TGTGCCAGCAGCCAACTGGGTACCTACGAGCAGTACTTC